These 24 T cell receptor beta chains share one sample of origin, sequenced in a study of blood T cell repertoires in COVID-19. Assay used: immunoSEQ multiplex PCR; TCRdb lists only in-frame clones, some missing. The sample records over 65,000 clones, approximately 86% being singletons. Sequenced: peripheral blood. These receptors were taken from an elderly man with active COVID-19.

V usage is TRBV5-6 and J usage is TRBJ1-5; TRBD1 matches at 10 bases. Germline values: CDR1 SGHDT, CDR2 YYEEEE. This CDR3 comprises 15 residues. The junction had 3 bases not matched to a gene; V was cut back by 1 base and J by 5 bases. CDR3 bases: TGTGCCAGCAGCTTGAGGGGGACAGGGGATCAGCCCCAGCATTTT. Translation gives CASSLRGTGDQPQHF.

The chain recombines TRBV5-6 with TRBJ1-2; D is unclear. CDR1 is SGHDT, CDR2 YYEEEE, per germline. The CDR3 length is 15 residues. The V and J ends lost 1 base and 2 bases respectively, with 12 bases between them. DNA of the CDR3: TGTGCCAGCAGCTTGAATATAAGACTAAACTATGGCTACACCTTC. The encoded protein is CASSLNIRLNYGYTF. The complete variable domain, with remaining parts taken from reference TRBV5-6 and TRBJ1-2, reads DAGVTQSPTHLIKTRGQQVTLRCSPKSGHDTVSWYQQALGQGPQFIFQYYEEEERQRGNFPDRFSGHQFPNYSSELNVNALLLGDSALYLCASSLNIRLNYGYTFGSGTRLTVV.

The CDR3 DNA follows: TGTGCCAGCAGCAGACAAGTAGAGACCCAGTACTTC. The encoded protein is CASSRQVETQYF. This rearrangement joins TRBV5-8 to TRBJ2-5; no firm D call. This CDR3 is 12 amino acids long. Germline V gene sequence: CDR1 SGHTS, CDR2 YDEGEE. Trimming cost V 4 bases and J 4 bases, with 8 bases left between them.

The sample holds a few counts of this clone. This rearrangement joins TRBV24-1 to TRBJ1-2; possibly TRBD1 for D (6 bases). Germline V gene data show CDR1 as KGHDR and CDR2 as SFDVKD. This CDR3 has 16 amino acids. The germline V and J ends were trimmed by 0 bases and 2 bases, with 12 bases remaining between them. DNA for the CDR3: TGTGCCACCAGTGATTTGCAACAGGGTCTCAACTATGGCTACACCTTC. Translating gives CATSDLQQGLNYGYTF.

The chain couples TRBV25-1 to TRBJ2-4, with TRBD1 identical over 8 bases. With 3 bases clipped from V and 5 bases from J, the junction kept 3 bases outside the gene matches. Germline CDR1 and CDR2: MGHDK and SYGVNS. CDR3 length: 14 amino acids. The CDR3, as DNA: TGTGCCAGCAGTGATCTGGACAGGGAAAACATTCAGTACTTC. Its protein is CASSDLDRENIQYF.

This chain uses TRBV6-5 with TRBJ1-5; D perhaps matches TRBD1 (5 bases). Germline CDR1 MNHEY, CDR2 SVGAGI. V shed 4 bases and J shed 0 bases, with 7 bases lying between them. The CDR3 covers 14 residues. CDR3: CASSSQGSNQPQHF. The CDR3 DNA reads as TGTGCCAGCAGTTCCCAGGGTAGCAATCAGCCCCAGCATTTT.

V gene TRBV7-3 combines with J gene TRBJ2-7, with TRBD1 identical over 9 bases. Trimming took 5 bases from V and 5 from J; bases not matched to a gene: 7. This CDR3 comprises 14 residues. Germline CDR1 reads SGHTA; CDR2 reads FQGTGA. The CDR3 region is CASSPGTGSHEQYF. DNA for the CDR3: TGTGCCAGCAGCCCGGGGACAGGGTCCCACGAGCAGTACTTC. The whole variable domain, filled in from reference TRBV7-3 and TRBJ2-7, reads GAGVSQTPSNKVTEKGKYVELRCDPISGHTALYWYRQSLGQGPEFLIYFQGTGAADDSGLPNDRFFAVRPEGSVSTLKIQRTERGDSAVYLCASSPGTGSHEQYFGPGTRLTVT.

The V and J genes are TRBV5-6 and TRBJ1-1; 9 bases align to TRBD1. The V gene's germline CDR1 is SGHDT and CDR2 YYEEEE. This CDR3 spans 16 amino acids. J gave up 0 bases and V 4 bases, and 7 bases lay outside the gene matches. The CDR3 nucleotides read TGTGCCAGCAGCCCTGTCGGACAGGGGATGAACACTGAAGCTTTCTTT. Its protein is CASSPVGQGMNTEAFF.

J is TRBJ2-7 and V is TRBV27, with TRBD2 matching over 10 bases. The CDR3 sequence is 14 residues long. The V segment lost 5 bases and the J segment 4 bases; nucleotides outside the gene matches: 5. Germline V lookup: CDR1 MNHEY, CDR2 SMNVEV (reference sequence). The CDR3 is CASSVAGGRYEQYF. In DNA, the CDR3 is TGTGCCAGCAGTGTAGCGGGGGGTAGGTACGAGCAGTACTTC.

J is TRBJ1-3 and V is TRBV19, with 7 bases that match TRBD1. J was trimmed by 5 bases and V by 7 bases; bases with no gene match: 5. In germline, CDR1 is LNHDA, CDR2 SQIVND (reference sequence). The CDR3 is 13 amino acids. The CDR3: CASMERGRNTIYF. The CDR3 coding sequence is TGTGCCAGTATGGAAAGGGGGCGAAACACCATATATTTT.

The V and J genes are TRBV14 and TRBJ1-2; 10 positions agree with TRBD1. The CDR3 covers 15 residues. In germline, CDR1 is SGHDN, CDR2 FVKESK. Germline trimming cut 1 base from V and 4 bases from J; bases unmatched to any gene: 3. CDR3 sequence (DNA): TGTGCCAGCAGCCAAGCTGGGACAGGGGTCTATGGCTACACCTTC. Translating it yields CASSQAGTGVYGYTF. The full variable domain, in which reference TRBV14 and TRBJ1-2 provide the parts outside the CDR3, is EAGVTQFPSHSVIEKGQTVTLRCDPISGHDNLYWYRRVMGKEIKFLLHFVKESKQDESGMPNNRFLAERTGGTYSTLKVQPAELEDSGVYFCASSQAGTGVYGYTFGSGTRLTVV.

The DNA for the CDR3 is TGTGCCAGCAGCCAGGACATCAGGGGGCGCCGAACCGGGGAGCTGTTTTTT. Translation: CASSQDIRGRRTGELFF. The genes are TRBV14 and TRBJ2-2, with 8 bases identical to TRBD1. Looked up from germline, CDR1 is SGHDN and CDR2 is FVKESK. The CDR3 is 17 amino acids. V dropped 3 bases and J dropped 5; count of bases not matched to a gene: 11. Full variable domain (rest looked up from reference TRBV14 and TRBJ2-2): EAGVTQFPSHSVIEKGQTVTLRCDPISGHDNLYWYRRVMGKEIKFLLHFVKESKQDESGMPNNRFLAERTGGTYSTLKVQPAELEDSGVYFCASSQDIRGRRTGELFFGEGSRLTVL.

This clone was counted only a few times. The chain employs TRBV28 and TRBJ2-1; the D is unclear. Germline loops: CDR1 MDHEN, CDR2 SYDVKM. The CDR3 runs 13 residues. Trimming left V 5 bases short and J 9 bases short, with 14 bases between. The CDR3, as DNA: TGTGCCAGCAGTCGGGTTCCACCGCGTGAGCAGTTCTTC. It translates to CASSRVPPREQFF.

This rearrangement joins TRBV7-9 to TRBJ2-5, with 8 bases matching TRBD1. The CDR3 has 16 amino acids. Germline assignment: CDR1 SEHNR and CDR2 FQNEAQ (reference sequence). V shed 6 bases, J shed 5 bases, and the junction held 14 bases outside the gene matches. CDR3 region: CASRSGRRGRPETQYF. The CDR3 DNA is TGTGCCAGCAGATCTGGCCGCAGGGGGCGACCGGAGACCCAGTACTTC.

In DNA form, the CDR3 reads TGTGCCAGCAGTCAACCCGGGACTGACCCCTACGAGCAGTACTTC. This gives the protein CASSQPGTDPYEQYF. This sequence joins TRBV7-9 and TRBJ2-7, with D possibly TRBD2 on 6 matching bases. CDR3 length: 15 residues. CDR1 is SEHNR and CDR2 is FQNEAQ in the germline V gene (reference sequence). V was trimmed by 6 bases and J by 2 bases, leaving 17 bases between them.

This clone is a singleton in its sample. The CDR3 here is CASSYSSGGATGELFF. In DNA form, the CDR3 reads TGTGCCAGCAGTTACTCGAGCGGGGGGGCGACCGGGGAGCTGTTTTTT. The chain recombines TRBV6-6 with TRBJ2-2; 10 positions agree with TRBD2. Unmatched junction bases numbered 3, after V lost 0 bases and J lost 5 bases. CDR1 is MNHNY, CDR2 SVGAGI, per germline (reference sequence). The CDR3 consists of 16 residues.

The genes are TRBV27 and TRBJ2-7; TRBD2 agrees at 10 bases. V lost 6 bases, J lost 4 bases, and 6 bases stayed unmatched. Germline CDR1 is MNHEY and CDR2 is SMNVEV (reference sequence). The CDR3 totals 14 residues. As DNA, the CDR3 is TGTGCCAGCAGGTTAGCGGGAGGAACTTACGAGCAGTACTTC. Encoded protein: CASRLAGGTYEQYF.

The chain recombines TRBV7-9 with TRBJ2-5, with 8 bases fitting TRBD2. This CDR3 is built from 19 residues. CDR1 is SEHNR and CDR2 is FQNEAQ in the germline V gene (reference sequence). Germline trimming cut 7 bases from V and 5 bases from J; bases unmatched to any gene: 24. DNA for the CDR3: TGTGCCAGCACCCCTTCCCCAAGGCACGTTGGACTAGCAGTTGAGACCCAGTACTTC. This gives the protein CASTPSPRHVGLAVETQYF.

The gene calls are TRBV6-6 and TRBJ1-1; 7 nucleotides match TRBD1. CDR1 is MNHNY and CDR2 is SVGAGI in the germline V gene (reference sequence). The length of the CDR3 is 17 residues. With V trimmed by 5 bases and J by 0 bases, 12 bases remained unmatched. The DNA of the CDR3 is TGTGCCAGCAGTCCCCGAGTTAGCAGGGGGTTGAACACTGAAGCTTTCTTT. It is translated as CASSPRVSRGLNTEAFF.

The chain carries TRBV9 and TRBJ2-1, with TRBD2 as a possible D gene (6 bases). Germline-derived CDR1 and CDR2 are SGDLS and YYNGEE. The V gene lost 0 bases and the J gene lost 7 bases, with 20 bases spanning the gap. The CDR3 has 17 residues. DNA for the CDR3: TGTGCCAGCAGCGTAGATTTGTTCGGGAGAAGTAGGAATGAGCAGTTCTTC. This translates into CASSVDLFGRSRNEQFF.

The V call is TRBV5-5, the J call TRBJ1-1; 10 bases fit TRBD1. J gave up 6 bases and V 6 bases, and 8 bases lay outside the gene matches. This CDR3 region has 14 residues. The germline gives CDR1 SGHKS, CDR2 YYEKEE (reference sequence). The CDR3, as DNA: TGTGCCAGCACCACCGGGACAGGGGTTCCTGAAGCTTTCTTT. The encoded protein is CASTTGTGVPEAFF.

The rearrangement joins TRBV3-1 (or the pseudogene TRBV3-2) to TRBJ2-1, with D possibly being TRBD2 (6 bases). There are 15 residues in the CDR3. Trimming left V 10 bases short and J 3 bases short, with 19 bases between. Germline lookup yields CDR1 LGHDT and CDR2 YNNKEL (reference sequence). CDR3 sequence reads: CATRIGGSRYNEQFF. As DNA, the CDR3 is TGTGCCACCCGTATTGGGGGGAGTCGCTACAATGAGCAGTTCTTC.

V and J are TRBV11-2 and TRBJ2-7, with D perhaps matching TRBD2 (5 bases). The germline gives CDR1 SGHAT, CDR2 FQNNGV. CDR3 length: 12 residues. Trimming removed 5 bases at V and 5 bases at J, with 10 bases between. The CDR3 sequence is CASSTSGNEQYF. The DNA for the CDR3 is TGTGCCAGCAGCACGTCGGGAAACGAGCAGTACTTC. Full variable domain (remainder filled in from reference TRBV11-2 and TRBJ2-7): EAGVAQSPRYKIIEKRQSVAFWCNPISGHATLYWYQQILGQGPKLLIQFQNNGVVDDSQLPKDRFSAERLKGVDSTLKIQPAKLEDSAVYLCASSTSGNEQYFGPGTRLTVT.

Here the CDR3 DNA reads TGTGCCATCAGTGATCCCGGGCAGGGGACTTTCTTT. Protein: CAISDPGQGTFF. The rearrangement uses TRBV10-3 and TRBJ1-1; D is possibly TRBD1 (6 bases). Germline assignment: CDR1 ENHRY and CDR2 SYGVKD. This CDR3 is 12 amino acids long. The ends were cut back, 3 bases at V and 12 bases at J, with 14 bases in the middle.